The sequence of this T cell receptor (beta chain) was determined in a study of tumor and adjacent non-tumor tissue in lung cancer. No cell sorting was done before RNA was extracted from the tissue. The library came from three nested PCR rounds adapted from ARM-PCR protocols. TCRdb itself ran the multiplex PCR reads through MiXCR, one entry per CDR3 protein. The data contain about 76,000 distinct CDR3 sequences, under 70% of them singletons. The CDR3 has 14 residues. The germline V and J ends were trimmed by 10 bases and 4 bases, with 19 bases remaining between them. The chain employs TRBV12-3 or TRBV12-4 and TRBJ1-1; D gene uncertain. This clonotype originated in a woman between 65 and 79 years old with non-small cell lung cancer. The sample taken for sequencing was lung tumor tissue. Written as DNA, the CDR3 is TGTGCCAACACCCGTAATGGGGTAGGCACTGAAGCTTTCTTT. Residues: CANTRNGVGTEAFF.